This T cell receptor (beta chain) was recovered during a study of shared clonotypes between healthy human individuals. The wider study: The plates for each donor numbered three CD4 naive, three CD4 memory, two CD8 naive and one CD8 memory.

Notes on the study in general: Estimated richness values were generally larger in naive subsets than in memory subsets. Clonotype sharing among donors was thought likely to change with sequencing depth. For naive CD4 cells, 4.5% to 6.5% of clonotypes were shared across a handful of donors.

Data came from immunoSEQ multiplex PCR; TCRdb stores just in-frame clones and leaves some out. The repertoire consists of 2 million to 2.5 million clones, with approximately 93% occurring once and the leading ten covering about 0.39%. CDR3 length equals 16 residues. The germline V gene has CDR1 LGHNA and CDR2 YSLEER. Germline trimming cut 3 bases from V and 9 bases from J; bases unmatched to any gene: 10. As concerns this clone: Its antigen remains unknown.

Material for sequencing was naive CD4+ T cells from PBMCs. As for subset: CD45RA+ positively selected. The receptor comes from a man younger than 35 in good health. Some clones in this sample may be carry-over from other donors' samples. The genes are TRBV4-3 and TRBJ2-1; 11 nucleotides agree with TRBD1. CDR3 DNA: TGCGCCAGCAGCCATCCCGGGACAGGGGGAGGTGGTGAGCAGTTCTTC. Translated: CASSHPGTGGGGEQFF.